The sequence of this T cell receptor beta chain was determined in a study of shared clonotypes between healthy human individuals. The study, taken as a whole, reports: The study generally estimated greater richness for naive than memory subsets. What limited the represented genetic and exposure-history diversity was the small number of donors. Rarefaction analysis demonstrated incomplete sorted-subset sequencing notwithstanding large depth.

This clone was recorded a few times. Its antigen is unknown. Germline values: CDR1 SGHVS, CDR2 FQNEAQ. Germline trimming cut 5 bases from V and 5 bases from J; bases unmatched to any gene: 14. CDR3 length: 16 residues. CD45RA+ naive and CD45RA-negative memory subsets were separated from CD4+ cells. TCRdb's table, derived via immunoSEQ multiplex PCR, lists solely in-frame clones and lacks some. The sample includes some 630,000 clones, around 72% of them seen just once. The genes are TRBV7-8 and TRBJ2-7, with 8 bases that match TRBD1. This clonotype originated in a woman aged 25-40 years in good health. Source material: memory CD4+ T cells sorted from blood. Subset here: CD45RA-negative fraction. The CDR3 here is CASSRRLTGEVDEQYF. For the CDR3, the DNA is TGTGCCAGCAGCCGGAGACTGACAGGGGAGGTCGACGAGCAGTACTTC.